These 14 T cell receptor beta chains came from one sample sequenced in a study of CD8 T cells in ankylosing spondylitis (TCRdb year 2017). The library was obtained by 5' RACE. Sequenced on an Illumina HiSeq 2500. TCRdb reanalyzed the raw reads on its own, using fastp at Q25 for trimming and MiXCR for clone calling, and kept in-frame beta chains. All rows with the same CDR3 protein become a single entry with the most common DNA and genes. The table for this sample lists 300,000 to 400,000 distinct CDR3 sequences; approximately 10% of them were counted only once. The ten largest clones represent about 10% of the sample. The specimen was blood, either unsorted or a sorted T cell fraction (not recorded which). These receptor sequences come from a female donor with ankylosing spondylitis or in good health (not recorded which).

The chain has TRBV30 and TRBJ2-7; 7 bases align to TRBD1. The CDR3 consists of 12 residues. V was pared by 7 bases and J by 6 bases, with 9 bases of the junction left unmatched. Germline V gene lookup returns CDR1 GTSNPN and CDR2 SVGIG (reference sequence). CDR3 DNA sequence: TGTGCCTCTCATCCCAGACAGGGCGAGCAGTACTTC. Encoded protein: CASHPRQGEQYF.

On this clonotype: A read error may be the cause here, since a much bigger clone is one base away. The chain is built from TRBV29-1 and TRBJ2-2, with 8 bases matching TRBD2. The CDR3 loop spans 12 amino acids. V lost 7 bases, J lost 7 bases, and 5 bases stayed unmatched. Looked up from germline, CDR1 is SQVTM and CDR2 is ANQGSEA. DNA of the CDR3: TGCAGCGCGGGGGGGGACATCGGGGAGCTGTTTTTT. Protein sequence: CSAGGDIGELFF.

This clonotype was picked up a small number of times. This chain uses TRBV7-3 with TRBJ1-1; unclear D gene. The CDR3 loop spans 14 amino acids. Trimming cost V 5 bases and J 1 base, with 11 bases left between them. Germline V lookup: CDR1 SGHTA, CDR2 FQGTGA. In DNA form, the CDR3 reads TGTGCCAGCAGCCCGGGCGGTCAGAACACTGAAGCTTTCTTT. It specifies CASSPGGQNTEAFF.

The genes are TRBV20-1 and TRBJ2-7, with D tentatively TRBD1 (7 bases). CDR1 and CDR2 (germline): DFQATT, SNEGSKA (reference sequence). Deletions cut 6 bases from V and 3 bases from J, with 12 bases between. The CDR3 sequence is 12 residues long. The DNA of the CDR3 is TGCAGTGCAGATCAGGGGGGCTACGAGCAGTACTTC. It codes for CSADQGGYEQYF.

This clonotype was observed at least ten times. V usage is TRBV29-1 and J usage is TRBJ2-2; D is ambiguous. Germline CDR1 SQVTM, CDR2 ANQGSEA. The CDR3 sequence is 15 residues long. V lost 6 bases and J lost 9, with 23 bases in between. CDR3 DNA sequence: TGCAGCGTCGGCGTAGACCGGGCGTTCAGCAGGGAGCTGTTTTTT. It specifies CSVGVDRAFSRELFF.

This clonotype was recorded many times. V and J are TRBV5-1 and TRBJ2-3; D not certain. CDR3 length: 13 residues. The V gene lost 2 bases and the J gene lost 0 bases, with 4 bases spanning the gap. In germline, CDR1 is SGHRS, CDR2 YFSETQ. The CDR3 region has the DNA TGCGCCAGCAGCTTCCAAAGCACAGATACGCAGTATTTT. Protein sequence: CASSFQSTDTQYF.

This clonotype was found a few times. CDR3: CASSLEQGNTEAFF. The CDR3 DNA reads TGTGCCAGCAGCTTAGAACAGGGGAACACTGAAGCTTTCTTT. This chain links TRBV7-2 with TRBJ1-1; D is perhaps TRBD1 (6 bases). CDR1 SGHTA and CDR2 FQGNSA come from the germline V gene. The V gene lost 1 base and the J gene lost 1 base, with 7 bases spanning the gap. CDR3 length: 14 residues.

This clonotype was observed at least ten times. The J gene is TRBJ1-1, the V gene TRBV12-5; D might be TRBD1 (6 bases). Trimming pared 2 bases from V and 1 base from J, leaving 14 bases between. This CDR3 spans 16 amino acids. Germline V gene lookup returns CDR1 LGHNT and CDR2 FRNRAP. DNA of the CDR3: TGTGCTAGTGGTTTGTCGCAGGGGTTTCGGAACACTGAAGCTTTCTTT. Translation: CASGLSQGFRNTEAFF.

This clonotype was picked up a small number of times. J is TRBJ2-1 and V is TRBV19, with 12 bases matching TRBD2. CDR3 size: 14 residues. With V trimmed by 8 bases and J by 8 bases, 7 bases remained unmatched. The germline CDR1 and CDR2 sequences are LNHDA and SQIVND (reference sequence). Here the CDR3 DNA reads TGTGCCAGTTCTAGCGGGGGGGAAATGGATGAGCAGTTCTTC. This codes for CASSSGGEMDEQFF.

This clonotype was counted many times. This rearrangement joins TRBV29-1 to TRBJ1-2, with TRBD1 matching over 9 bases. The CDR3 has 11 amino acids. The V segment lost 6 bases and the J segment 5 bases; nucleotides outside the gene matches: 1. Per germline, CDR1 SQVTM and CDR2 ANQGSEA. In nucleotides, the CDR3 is TGCAGCGTCGGGACAGGGTATGGCTACACCTTC. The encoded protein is CSVGTGYGYTF. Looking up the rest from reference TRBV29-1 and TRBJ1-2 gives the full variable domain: SAVISQKPSRDICQRGTSLTIQCQVDSQVTMMFWYRQQPGQSLTLIATANQGSEATYESGFVIDKFPISRPNLTFSTLTVSNMSPEDSSIYLCSVGTGYGYTFGSGTRLTVV.

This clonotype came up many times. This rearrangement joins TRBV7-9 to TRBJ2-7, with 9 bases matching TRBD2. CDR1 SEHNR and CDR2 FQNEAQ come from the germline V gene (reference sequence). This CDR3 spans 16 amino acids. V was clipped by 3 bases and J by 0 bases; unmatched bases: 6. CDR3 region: CASSFHLAGSSYEQYF. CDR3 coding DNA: TGTGCCAGCAGCTTCCATCTAGCGGGGAGCTCCTACGAGCAGTACTTC.

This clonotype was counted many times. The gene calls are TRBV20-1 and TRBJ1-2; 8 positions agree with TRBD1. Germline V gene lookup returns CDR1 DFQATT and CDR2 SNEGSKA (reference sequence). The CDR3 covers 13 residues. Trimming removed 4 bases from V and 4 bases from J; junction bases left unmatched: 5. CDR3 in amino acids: CSAMGQAVYGYTF. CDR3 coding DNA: TGCAGTGCTATGGGACAGGCTGTCTATGGCTACACCTTC.

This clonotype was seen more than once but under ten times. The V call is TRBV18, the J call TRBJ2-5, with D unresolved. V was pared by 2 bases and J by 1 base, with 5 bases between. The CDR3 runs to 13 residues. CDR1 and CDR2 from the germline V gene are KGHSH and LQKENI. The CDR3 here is CASSPWPQETQYF. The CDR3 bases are TGTGCCAGCTCACCATGGCCCCAAGAGACCCAGTACTTC.

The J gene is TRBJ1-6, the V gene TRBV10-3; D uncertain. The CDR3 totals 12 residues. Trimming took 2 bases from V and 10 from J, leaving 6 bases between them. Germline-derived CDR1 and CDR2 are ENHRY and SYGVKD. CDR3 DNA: TGTGCCATCAGTGAGGGCAGCTCACCCCTCCACTTT. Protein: CAISEGSSPLHF.